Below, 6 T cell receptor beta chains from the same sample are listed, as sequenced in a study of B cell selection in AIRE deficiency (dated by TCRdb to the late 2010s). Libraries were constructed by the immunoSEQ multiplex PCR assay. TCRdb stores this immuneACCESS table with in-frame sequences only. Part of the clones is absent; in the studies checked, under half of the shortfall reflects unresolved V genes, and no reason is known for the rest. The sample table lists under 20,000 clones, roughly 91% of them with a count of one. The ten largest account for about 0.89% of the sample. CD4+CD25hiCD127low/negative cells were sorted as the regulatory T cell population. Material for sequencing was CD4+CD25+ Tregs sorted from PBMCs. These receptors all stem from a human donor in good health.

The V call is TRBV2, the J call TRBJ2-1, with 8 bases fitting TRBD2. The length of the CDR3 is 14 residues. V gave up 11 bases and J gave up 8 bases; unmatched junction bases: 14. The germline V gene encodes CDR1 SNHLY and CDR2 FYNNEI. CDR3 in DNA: TGTGCCGGGGGTGGTAGCGGGGTCGGAGATGAGCAGTTCTTC. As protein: CAGGGSGVGDEQFF.

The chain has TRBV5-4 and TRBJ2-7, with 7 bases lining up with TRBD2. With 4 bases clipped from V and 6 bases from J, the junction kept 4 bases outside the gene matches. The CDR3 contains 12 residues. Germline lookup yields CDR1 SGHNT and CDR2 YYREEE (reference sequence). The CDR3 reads CASSIWEGEQYF. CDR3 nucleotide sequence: TGTGCCAGCAGCATATGGGAGGGCGAGCAGTACTTC.

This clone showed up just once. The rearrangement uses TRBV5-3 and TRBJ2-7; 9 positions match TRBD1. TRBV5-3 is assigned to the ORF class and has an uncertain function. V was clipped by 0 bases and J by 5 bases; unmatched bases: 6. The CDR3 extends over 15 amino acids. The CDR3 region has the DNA TGTGCCAGAAGCTTGGAACAGGGGGCACGGAACGAGCAGTACTTC. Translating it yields CARSLEQGARNEQYF.

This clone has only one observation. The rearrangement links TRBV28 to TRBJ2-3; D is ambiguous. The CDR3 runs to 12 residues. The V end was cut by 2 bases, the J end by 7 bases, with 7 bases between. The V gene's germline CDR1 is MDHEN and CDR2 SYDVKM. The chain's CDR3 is CASSLRAHTQYF. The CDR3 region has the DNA TGTGCCAGCAGTTTAAGGGCGCATACGCAGTATTTT. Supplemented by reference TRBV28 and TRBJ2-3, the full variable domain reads DVKVTQSSRYLVKRTGEKVFLECVQDMDHENMFWYRQDPGLGLRLIYFSYDVKMKEKGDIPEGYSVSREKKERFSLILESASTNQTSMYLCASSLRAHTQYFGPGTRLTVL.

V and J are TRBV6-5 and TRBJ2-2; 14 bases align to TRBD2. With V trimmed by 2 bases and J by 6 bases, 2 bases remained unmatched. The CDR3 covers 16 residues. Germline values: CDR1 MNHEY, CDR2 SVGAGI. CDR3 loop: CASSYLGLAGAGELFF. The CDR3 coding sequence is TGTGCCAGCAGTTACCTGGGACTAGCGGGAGCCGGGGAGCTGTTTTTT.

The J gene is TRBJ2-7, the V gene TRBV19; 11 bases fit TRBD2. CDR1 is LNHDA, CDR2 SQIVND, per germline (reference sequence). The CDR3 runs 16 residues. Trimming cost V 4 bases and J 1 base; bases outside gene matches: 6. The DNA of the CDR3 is TGTGCCAGTAGTAAATCCGGGACTAGCGGATCCTACGAGCAGTACTTC. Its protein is CASSKSGTSGSYEQYF.